This T cell receptor (beta chain) was recorded in a study of cytomegalovirus exposure and HLA in healthy donors. Overall study findings and caveats: The classifier reportedly diagnosed cytomegalovirus status with high specificity and sensitivity. There were about 160 TCR beta chains listed as cytomegalovirus-associated. The finding came from a later analysis; first-cohort TCR clusters tended to co-occur in the 95 to 150 validation repertoires.

The approximately 120-subject validation cohort, separate from the roughly 700-subject first cohort, included the donors. Germline loops: CDR1 LGHNA, CDR2 YNFKEQ. The CDR3 has 13 amino acids. Between the trimmed V and J ends, which lost 1 base and 9 bases, there was a span of 10 bases. A word on this clone: Its antigen is unidentified.

Clones were sequenced by immunoSEQ multiplex PCR, and TCRdb holds only the in-frame ones, with some missing. The sample carries 76,000 or so clones, roughly 94% recorded once. This chain joins TRBV4-2 and TRBJ2-1; D not certain. The sample comprised PBMCs. The receptor comes from a woman under 30 in good health and CMV-seropositive. DNA for the CDR3: TGTGCCAGCAGCCAAGTCTTGAGTTTTGAGCAGTTCTTC. Protein: CASSQVLSFEQFF.